The present entry profiles one T cell receptor (beta chain) with its context. Its antigen is not identified. The data derive from a study of vaccination effects on CD4 cells after COVID-19. For the study at large: Under the ViraFEST assay, PBMC were stimulated with viral peptide pools so that antigen-specific CD4+ T cells expanded. Sequencing was performed afterwards.

When around 10 days of culture had elapsed, CD4+ T cells were isolated. Half-medium exchanges with IL-2 medium took place on days 3 and 7. Only in-frame clones appear in the TCRdb table, and some are missing; sequencing was by immunoSEQ multiplex PCR. The repertoire holds over 45,000 clones, with around 67% as singletons. Findings of the study overall: At late timepoints after vaccination, vaccine- and infection-induced clones shrank markedly. Healthy vaccinees' vaccine-induced clones included only 1 of 255 cross-reacting with common cold coronaviruses.

This specimen was CD4+ T cells from PBMCs cultured without peptide, taken before COVID-19 vaccination. This sequence was found in a human donor who received a COVID-19 vaccine.

DNA of the CDR3: TGTGCCAGCAGTTTATCCGGGGTATTCCACGAGCAGTACTTC. Translating gives CASSLSGVFHEQYF. The chain combines TRBV27 with TRBJ2-7; possible D gene TRBD2, 5 bases. This CDR3 contains 14 residues. Trimming removed 0 bases from V and 5 bases from J, with 11 bases in between. Germline loops: CDR1 MNHEY, CDR2 SMNVEV (reference sequence).